The sample holds a few counts of the clone carrying this T cell receptor (beta chain). The antigen is unknown. The V gene's germline CDR1 is ENHRY and CDR2 SYGVKD. V dropped 0 bases and J dropped 6 bases, with 8 bases sitting between them. The CDR3 extends over 14 amino acids. As to treatment: oral pan-JAK inhibitor, 5-10 mg twice daily. After isolation, RNA underwent reverse transcription to generate cDNA as the sequencing template. This table comes from immunoSEQ multiplex PCR, and its TCRdb copy is limited to in-frame clones, with some not included. The sample includes approximately 280,000 clones, 55% to 70% of them seen just once. This record comes from a study of CD8+ T cells in alopecia areata. Study-level results: Compared with normal scalp, lesional scalp had higher clonality and more expanded CD8+ clones.

This receptor was identified in a human donor with alopecia areata. The chain joins TRBV10-3 to TRBJ2-2, with unresolved D. Sequencing used CD4+ T cells sorted from blood, obtained at week 24, from a patient treated with tofacitinib. CDR3 DNA: TGTGCCATCAGTGAGTCGAGAGAGGCCGGGGAGCTGTTTTTT. Translation: CAISESREAGELFF.